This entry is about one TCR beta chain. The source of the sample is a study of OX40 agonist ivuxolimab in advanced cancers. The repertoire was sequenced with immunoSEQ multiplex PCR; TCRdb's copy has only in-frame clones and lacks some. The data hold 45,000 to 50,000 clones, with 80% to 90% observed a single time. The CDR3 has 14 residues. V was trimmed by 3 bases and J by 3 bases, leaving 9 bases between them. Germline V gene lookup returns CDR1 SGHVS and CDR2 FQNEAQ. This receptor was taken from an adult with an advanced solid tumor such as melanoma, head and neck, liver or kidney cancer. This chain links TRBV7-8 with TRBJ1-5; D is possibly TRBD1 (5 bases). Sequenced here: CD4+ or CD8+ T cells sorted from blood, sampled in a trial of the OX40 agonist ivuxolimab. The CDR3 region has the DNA TGTGCCAGCAGCTTGTGGGGGATCAATCAGCCCCAGCATTTT. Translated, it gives CASSLWGINQPQHF. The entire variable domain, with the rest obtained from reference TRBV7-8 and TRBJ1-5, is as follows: GAGVSQSPRYKVAKRGQDVALRCDPISGHVSLFWYQQALGQGPEFLTYFQNEAQLDKSGLPSDRFFAERPEGSVSTLKIQRTQQEDSAVYLCASSLWGINQPQHFGDGTRLSIL.